Following are 21 T cell receptor beta chains from one sample sequenced in a study of CD8+CD57+ T cells in acquired aplastic anemia. TCR beta VDJ and CDR3 were profiled, and genomic DNA was the template. TCRdb re-derived calls from the reads in MiXCR, one entry per CDR3 protein. Altogether around 200,000 distinct CDR3 sequences are present, about half being singletons, with the ten largest covering roughly 13%. Selection for sequencing was limited to patients who had shown CD8+CD57+ cell expansion by flow cytometry. Sequencing input: sorted CD4+, CD8+, or CD8+CD57+ T cells (not recorded which) from PBMCs. These receptors came from a human donor with aplastic anemia.

A note on this clonotype: One end of the junction does not line up with germline, which may come from a read error. The J gene is TRBJ1-1, the V gene TRBV25-1; D may be TRBD1 (6 bases). From germline, CDR1 is MGHDK and CDR2 SYGVNS. CDR3 size: 13 residues. The CDR3 nucleotides read TGTGCTAGCAGTGCCCTCAGGGGTATTGAAGCTTTCTTT. Translated, it gives CASSALRGIEAFF.

This clonotype was seen a handful of times. J is TRBJ1-4 and V is TRBV19, with D possibly matching TRBD1 (5 bases). V was shortened by 7 bases and J by 0 bases, with 12 bases between the two germline ends. The CDR3 sequence is 15 residues long. CDR1 and CDR2 from the germline V gene are LNHDA and SQIVND (reference sequence). The CDR3 reads CASNPDSATNEKLFF. CDR3 DNA: TGTGCCAGTAATCCTGACAGTGCAACTAATGAAAAACTGTTTTTT.

This clonotype occurred a few times. The chain has TRBV2 and TRBJ2-6; D not resolved. Germline CDR1 SNHLY, CDR2 FYNNEI. The CDR3 covers 18 residues. Trimming pared 8 bases from V and 0 bases from J, leaving 20 bases between. CDR3 sequence reads: CASVSTRPLVSGANVLTF. The DNA for the CDR3 is TGTGCCAGCGTCAGTACACGACCTTTAGTCTCTGGGGCCAACGTCCTGACTTTC. The variable domain in full, with the rest retrieved from reference TRBV2 and TRBJ2-6, is EPEVTQTPSHQVTQMGQEVILRCVPISNHLYFYWYRQILGQKVEFLVSFYNNEISEKSEIFDDQFSVERPDGSNFTLKIRSTKLEDSAMYFCASVSTRPLVSGANVLTFGAGSRLTVL.

In this sample, this clonotype turned up many times. CDR3 in DNA: TGTGCCAGCAGTAGGGGGGACTATGAGCAGTTCTTC. Amino acid sequence: CASSRGDYEQFF. The chain recombines TRBV2 with TRBJ2-1; D might be TRBD1 or TRBD2, each matching 6 bases. The CDR3 is 12 amino acids. CDR1 and CDR2 (germline): SNHLY, FYNNEI. The V gene lost 5 bases and the J gene lost 8 bases, with 10 bases spanning the gap.

V gene TRBV19 combines with J gene TRBJ1-6; 8 positions agree with TRBD1. V gave up 5 bases and J gave up 2 bases; unmatched junction bases: 2. Germline V CDR1 and CDR2: LNHDA, SQIVND (reference sequence). The CDR3 is 15 amino acids. CDR3 coding DNA: TGTGCCAGTAGTGACAGGGGACCCTATAATTCACCCCTCCACTTT. Protein product: CASSDRGPYNSPLHF.

CDR3 nucleotide sequence: TGCGCCAGCACGGAACTTAACAATGAGCAGTTCTTC. This translates into CASTELNNEQFF. The chain recombines TRBV10-2 with TRBJ2-1; D gene unclear. The germline V and J ends were trimmed by 7 bases and 5 bases, with 9 bases remaining between them. From germline, CDR1 is WSHSY and CDR2 SAAADI. CDR3 length equals 12 residues.

J is TRBJ1-2 and V is TRBV5-1; D is ambiguous. Germline CDR1 SGHRS, CDR2 YFSETQ. The CDR3 is made up of 14 amino acids. V was trimmed by 0 bases and J by 8 bases, leaving 14 bases between them. CDR3 nucleotides: TGCGCCAGCAGCTTGGATACCGAGGCAGTGGGCTACACCTTC. It yields the protein CASSLDTEAVGYTF.

This chain connects TRBV25-1 to TRBJ2-3; 16 nucleotides line up with TRBD2. The junction had 5 bases not matched to a gene; V was cut back by 3 bases and J by 5 bases. The CDR3 is made up of 17 amino acids. The germline gives CDR1 MGHDK, CDR2 SYGVNS. The CDR3 sequence is CASSEPGLAGGKDTQYF. For the CDR3, the DNA is TGTGCCAGCAGTGAGCCGGGACTAGCGGGGGGGAAAGATACGCAGTATTTT. Filled out from reference TRBV25-1 and TRBJ2-3, the complete variable domain reads EADIYQTPRYLVIGTGKKITLECSQTMGHDKMYWYQQDPGMELHLIHYSYGVNSTEKGDLSSESTVSRIRTEHFPLTLESARPSHTSQYLCASSEPGLAGGKDTQYFGPGTRLTVL.

About this clonotype itself: At one end, the junction sequence differs from germline, possibly due to a read error. This chain joins TRBV10-3 and TRBJ1-1, with a tentative D call TRBD1 (5 bases). Germline CDR1 ENHRY, CDR2 SYGVKD. The CDR3 has 13 amino acids. CDR3 residues: CAISESSRGEASF. In DNA, the CDR3 is TGTGCCATCAGTGAGTCTTCGAGGGGAGAAGCTTCCTTT.

The rearrangement joins TRBV20-1 to TRBJ2-2; 9 bases map to TRBD1. CDR3 length equals 14 residues. The ends lost 6 bases at V and 5 bases at J; junction bases unmatched: 7. Per the germline V gene, CDR1 is DFQATT and CDR2 is SNEGSKA (reference sequence). The CDR3 loop is CSAYGTGFTGELFF. CDR3 DNA: TGCAGTGCGTACGGGACAGGGTTTACCGGGGAGCTGTTTTTT.

The gene calls are TRBV20-1 and TRBJ2-7; D is unresolved. V gave up 0 bases and J gave up 2 bases, with 11 bases separating them. Germline CDR1 is DFQATT and CDR2 is SNEGSKA (reference sequence). This CDR3 has 14 amino acids. CDR3 bases: TGCAGTGCTAGAGACTTCGCGCTGGCCTACGAGCAGTACTTC. Its protein is CSARDFALAYEQYF.

This chain uses TRBV7-6 with TRBJ2-1; TRBD2 aligns across 8 bases. The CDR3 totals 16 residues. CDR1 and CDR2 (germline): SGHVS, FNYEAQ. V trimming: 5 bases; J trimming: 8 bases; junction bases outside the gene matches: 14. CDR3 DNA: TGTGCCAGCAGCCAAGACCGAAACGGGGGGGCCTATGAGCAGTTCTTC. It is translated as CASSQDRNGGAYEQFF.

This clonotype was found many times. J is TRBJ2-7 and V is TRBV9; 7 bases line up with TRBD1. J gave up 7 bases and V 3 bases, and 10 bases lay outside the gene matches. The CDR3 contains 14 residues. CDR1 SGDLS and CDR2 YYNGEE come from the germline V gene. The CDR3 bases are TGTGCCAGCAGCGCGACAGGGTCGTTTAGGGAGCAGTACTTC. Amino acids: CASSATGSFREQYF.

The chain employs TRBV29-1 and TRBJ1-1; tentative D call: TRBD1 (6 bases). CDR3 length: 12 amino acids. Germline V CDR1 and CDR2: SQVTM, ANQGSEA. The V end was cut by 4 bases, the J end by 4 bases, with 10 bases between. The CDR3 loop reads CSVVYRVTEAFF. The DNA of the CDR3 is TGCAGCGTTGTATACAGGGTCACTGAAGCTTTCTTT.

The J gene is TRBJ1-2, the V gene TRBV9; tentative D call: TRBD1 (6 bases). The germline gives CDR1 SGDLS, CDR2 YYNGEE. The CDR3 sequence is 15 residues long. Trimming pared 3 bases from V and 2 bases from J, leaving 14 bases between. CDR3 in DNA: TGTGCCAGCAGCGCACAGGGAGGACAGAACTATGGCTACACCTTC. The encoded protein is CASSAQGGQNYGYTF.

This clonotype appeared many times. The chain employs TRBV20-1 and TRBJ2-3, with unresolved D. The V gene's germline CDR1 is DFQATT and CDR2 SNEGSKA (reference sequence). Trimming took 1 base from V and 3 from J, leaving 11 bases between them. CDR3 size: 14 residues. The DNA for the CDR3 is TGCAGTGCTAGAGGCGGCGATGGGACAGATACGCAGTATTTT. Protein sequence: CSARGGDGTDTQYF.

The J gene is TRBJ2-7, the V gene TRBV19; D ambiguous. This CDR3 spans 15 amino acids. The V end was cut by 3 bases, the J end by 2 bases, with 14 bases between. The germline V gene has CDR1 LNHDA and CDR2 SQIVND (reference sequence). Here the CDR3 reads CASSMSTASTYEQYF. DNA of the CDR3: TGTGCCAGTAGTATGTCAACGGCCTCTACCTACGAGCAGTACTTC.

The chain recombines TRBV2 with TRBJ2-1; 12 bases are a match to TRBD2. Unmatched junction bases numbered 5, after V lost 6 bases and J lost 5 bases. The CDR3 is 15 residues long. In germline, CDR1 is SNHLY, CDR2 FYNNEI. The CDR3 reads CASSALAGGDNEQFF. Written as DNA, the CDR3 is TGTGCCAGCAGCGCGCTAGCGGGAGGGGACAATGAGCAGTTCTTC. Full variable domain (missing parts from reference TRBV2 and TRBJ2-1): EPEVTQTPSHQVTQMGQEVILRCVPISNHLYFYWYRQILGQKVEFLVSFYNNEISEKSEIFDDQFSVERPDGSNFTLKIRSTKLEDSAMYFCASSALAGGDNEQFFGPGTRLTVL.

The chain links TRBV29-1 to TRBJ1-2; 10 positions agree with TRBD1. The CDR3 runs to 14 residues. The germline V gene encodes CDR1 SQVTM and CDR2 ANQGSEA. V shed 6 bases and J 5 bases; nucleotides not matched to a gene: 9. CDR3 nucleotides: TGCAGCGTCGACCCGGGACAGGGGACGTATGGCTACACCTTC. Translated: CSVDPGQGTYGYTF.

The J gene is TRBJ2-7, the V gene TRBV20-1; 9 bases map to TRBD1. The CDR3 has 15 amino acids. V shed 4 bases and J 6 bases; nucleotides not matched to a gene: 13. Germline CDR1 is DFQATT and CDR2 is SNEGSKA (reference sequence). The CDR3 region has the DNA TGCAGTGCTACTGTTCCGGGACAGGGAGGCCTCGAGCAGTACTTC. Translating it yields CSATVPGQGGLEQYF.

V and J are TRBV7-3 and TRBJ2-1; TRBD2 matches at 9 bases. Germline assignment: CDR1 SGHTA and CDR2 FQGTGA. The CDR3 totals 19 residues. V lost 2 bases and J lost 5; bases outside the gene matches: 16. CDR3 sequence reads: CASSLDAPSRGGAHNEQFF. The CDR3 DNA follows: TGTGCCAGCAGCTTAGATGCCCCCTCTCGCGGGGGGGCTCACAATGAGCAGTTCTTC. The variable domain in full, with the rest retrieved from reference TRBV7-3 and TRBJ2-1, is GAGVSQTPSNKVTEKGKYVELRCDPISGHTALYWYRQSLGQGPEFLIYFQGTGAADDSGLPNDRFFAVRPEGSVSTLKIQRTERGDSAVYLCASSLDAPSRGGAHNEQFFGPGTRLTVL.